The source of this T cell receptor beta chain is a study of T cells in Graves' hyperthyroidism and ophthalmopathy. On the study more broadly: Specimen type is peripheral blood, collected at initial diagnosis prior to any treatment.

There were TCR beta CDR3 regions amplified from RNA transcripts. Initially, a first-round RT-PCR of the TCR CDR3 employed the HTBI primer set. Via MiXCR, TCRdb re-called the multiplex PCR reads, giving one row per CDR3 protein. The sample carries over 700,000 distinct CDR3 sequences, roughly 40% recorded once. Overall study results and limits: It was a median roughly 6.5 months before onset that the model predicted ophthalmopathy.

The CDR3 is 13 amino acids. With 4 bases clipped from V and 7 bases from J, the junction kept 9 bases outside the gene matches. Germline V gene lookup returns CDR1 SQVTM and CDR2 ANQGSEA. Reasons for excluding patients were uncontrolled infection, other autoimmune disease, pregnancy or lactation. This clonotype was recorded many times. What it binds is not known. The chain uses TRBV29-1 and TRBJ1-2; TRBD1 matches 7 bases. The origin of this receptor is a man between 18 and 29 years old with Graves' hyperthyroidism. The specimen sequenced was blood. This CDR3 reads CSVVKDRPSGYTF. In nucleotides, the CDR3 is TGCAGCGTTGTAAAGGACAGGCCTAGTGGCTACACCTTC.